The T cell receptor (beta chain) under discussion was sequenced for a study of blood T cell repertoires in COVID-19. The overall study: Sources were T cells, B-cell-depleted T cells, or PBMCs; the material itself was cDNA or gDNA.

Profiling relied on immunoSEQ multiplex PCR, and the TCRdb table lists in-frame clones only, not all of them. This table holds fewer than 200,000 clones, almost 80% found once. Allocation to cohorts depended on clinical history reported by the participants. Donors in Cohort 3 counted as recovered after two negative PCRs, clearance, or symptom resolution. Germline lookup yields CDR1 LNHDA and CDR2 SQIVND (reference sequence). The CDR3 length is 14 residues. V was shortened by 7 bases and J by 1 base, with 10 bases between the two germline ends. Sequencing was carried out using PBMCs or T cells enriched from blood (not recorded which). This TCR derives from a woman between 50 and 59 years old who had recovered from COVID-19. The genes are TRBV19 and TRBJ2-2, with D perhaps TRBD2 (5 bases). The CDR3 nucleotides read TGTGCCAGTATATCGGGGAGGAACACCGGGGAGCTGTTTTTT. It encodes CASISGRNTGELFF.